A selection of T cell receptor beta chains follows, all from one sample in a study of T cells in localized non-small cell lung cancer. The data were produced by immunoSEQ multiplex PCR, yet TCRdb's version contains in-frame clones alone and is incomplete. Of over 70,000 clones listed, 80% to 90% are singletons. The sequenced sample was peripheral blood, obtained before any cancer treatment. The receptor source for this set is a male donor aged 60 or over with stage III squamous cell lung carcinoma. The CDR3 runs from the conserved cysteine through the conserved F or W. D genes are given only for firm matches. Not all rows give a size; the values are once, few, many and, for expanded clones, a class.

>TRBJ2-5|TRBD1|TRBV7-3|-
CASSQGQGWETQYF
TGTGCCAGCAGCCAAGGACAGGGGTGGGAGACCCAGTACTTC
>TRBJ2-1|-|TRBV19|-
CASSIRRGGNNEQFF
TGTGCCAGTAGTATACGGAGGGGGGGTAACAATGAGCAGTTCTTC
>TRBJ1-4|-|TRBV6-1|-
CASSEGGTRQQEKLFF
TGTGCCAGCAGTGAAGGGGGGACACGACAGCAGGAAAAACTGTTTTTT
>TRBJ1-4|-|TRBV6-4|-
CASSDPGGITNEKLFF
TGTGCCAGCAGTGACCCGGGAGGGATAACTAATGAAAAACTGTTTTTT
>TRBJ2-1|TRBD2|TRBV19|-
CASVASWTSGGQPNEQFF
TGTGCCAGTGTTGCCTCGTGGACTAGCGGGGGACAGCCTAATGAGCAGTTCTTC
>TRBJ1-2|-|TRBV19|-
CASFSYGYTF
TGTGCCAGTTTCAGCTATGGCTACACCTTC
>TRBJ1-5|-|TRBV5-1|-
CASSFGEDQPQHF
TGCGCCAGCAGCTTCGGGGAGGATCAGCCCCAGCATTTT
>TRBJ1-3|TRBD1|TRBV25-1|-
CASSEQGQGTAGNTIYF
TGTGCCAGCAGTGAACAGGGACAGGGGACGGCCGGAAACACCATATATTTT
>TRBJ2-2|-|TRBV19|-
CASSIMNTGELFF
TGTGCCAGTAGTATAATGAACACCGGGGAGCTGTTTTTT
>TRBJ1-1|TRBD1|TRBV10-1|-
CASSDGQGEAFF
TGCGCCAGCAGTGATGGACAGGGAGAAGCTTTCTTT
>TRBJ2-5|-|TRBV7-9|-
CASSSVRGGGQKETQYF
TGTGCCAGCAGCAGCGTAAGGGGTGGGGGTCAGAAAGAGACCCAGTACTTC
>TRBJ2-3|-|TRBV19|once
CASSPISGGQGTQYF
TGTGCCAGTAGCCCTATTTCAGGGGGGCAGGGTACGCAGTATTTT
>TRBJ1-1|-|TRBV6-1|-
CASSELIHSAKAFF
TGTGCCAGCAGTGAACTAATCCACAGCGCCAAAGCTTTCTTT
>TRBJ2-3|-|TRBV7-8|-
CASSLAVFPDTQYF
TGTGCCAGCAGCTTAGCAGTTTTCCCAGATACGCAGTATTTT
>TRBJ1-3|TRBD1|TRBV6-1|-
CASSKQTGVGNTIYF
TGTGCCAGCAGCAAACAGACAGGGGTTGGAAACACCATATATTTT
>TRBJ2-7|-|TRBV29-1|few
CSVLTTASSYEQYF
TGCAGCGTCCTCACGACAGCTTCCTCCTACGAGCAGTACTTC
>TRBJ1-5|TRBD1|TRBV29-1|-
CSAWTGYSNQPQHF
TGCAGCGCCTGGACAGGGTATAGCAATCAGCCCCAGCATTTT
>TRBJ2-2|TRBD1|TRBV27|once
CASSLRQGVGELFF
TGTGCCAGCAGTCTACGACAGGGCGTCGGGGAGCTGTTTTTT
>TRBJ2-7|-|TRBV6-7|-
CASRDSYEQYF
TGTGCCAGCAGGGACAGCTACGAGCAGTACTTC
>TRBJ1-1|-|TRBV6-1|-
CASSGVQFNTEAFF
TGTGCCAGCAGTGGGGTACAGTTTAACACTGAAGCTTTCTTT
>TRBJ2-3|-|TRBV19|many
CASRPGPSTDTQYF
TGTGCCAGTAGGCCAGGCCCATCCACAGATACGCAGTATTTT
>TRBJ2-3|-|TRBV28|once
CASSLGGRTDTQYF
TGTGCCAGCAGTTTAGGGGGGCGAACAGATACGCAGTATTTT
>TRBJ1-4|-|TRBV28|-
CASSLQPPVVKLFF
TGTGCCAGCAGTCTTCAACCCCCCGTGGTAAAACTGTTTTTT
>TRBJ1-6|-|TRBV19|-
CASKANNSPLHF
TGTGCCAGTAAGGCAAATAATTCACCCCTCCACTTT
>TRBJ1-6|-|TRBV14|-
CASSHDGTYSPLHF
TGTGCCAGCAGCCACGACGGAACCTATTCACCCCTCCACTTT
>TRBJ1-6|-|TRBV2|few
CASTRQGSPLHF
TGTGCCAGCACCCGTCAGGGATCACCCCTCCACTTT
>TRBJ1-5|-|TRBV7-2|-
CASSAQTGSNQPQHF
TGTGCCAGCAGCGCACAGACGGGGAGCAATCAGCCCCAGCATTTT
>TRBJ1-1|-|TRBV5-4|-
CASRPLGVTEAFF
TGTGCCAGCCGACCTCTAGGCGTCACTGAAGCTTTCTTT
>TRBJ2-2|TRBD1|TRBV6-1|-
CASSASQPGQGNTGELFF
TGTGCCAGCAGTGCCTCACAACCGGGACAGGGGAACACCGGGGAGCTGTTTTTT
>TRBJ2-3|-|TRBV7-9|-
CASSFSGLDTQYF
TGTGCCAGCAGCTTTTCGGGCCTAGATACGCAGTATTTT
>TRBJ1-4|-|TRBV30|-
CAWDGQKNEKLFF
TGTGCCTGGGACGGACAGAAGAATGAAAAACTGTTTTTT
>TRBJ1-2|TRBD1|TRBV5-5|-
CASSAQTGSGYGYTF
TGTGCCAGCAGCGCCCAGACAGGGAGTGGCTATGGCTACACCTTC
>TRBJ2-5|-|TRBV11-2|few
CASSLGQGFGETQYF
TGTGCCAGCAGCTTAGGCCAGGGTTTTGGAGAGACCCAGTACTTC
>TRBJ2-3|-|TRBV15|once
CATSSQGYSTDTQYF
TGTGCCACCAGCAGTCAGGGATATAGCACAGATACGCAGTATTTT
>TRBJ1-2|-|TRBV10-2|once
CASSELQVEGGYTF
TGCGCCAGCAGTGAGCTACAGGTCGAAGGGGGCTACACCTTC
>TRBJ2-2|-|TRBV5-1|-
CASSLGGAGELFF
TGCGCCAGCAGCTTGGGGGGCGCCGGGGAGCTGTTTTTT
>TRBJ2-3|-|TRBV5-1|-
CASSFRGANTDTQYF
TGCGCCAGCAGCTTTAGGGGGGCAAACACAGATACGCAGTATTTT
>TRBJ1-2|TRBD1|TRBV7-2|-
CASSLARTGAEGYTF
TGTGCCAGCAGCTTAGCCCGGACAGGGGCCGAGGGCTACACCTTC
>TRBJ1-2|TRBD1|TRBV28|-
CASSPSGTAGPNYGYTF
TGTGCCAGCAGTCCCTCCGGGACAGCGGGACCCAACTATGGCTACACCTTC
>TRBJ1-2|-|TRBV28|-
CASSLGKTFF
TGTGCCAGCAGTTTAGGCAAAACCTTCTTC
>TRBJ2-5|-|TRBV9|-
CASSPSGDIGETQYF
TGTGCCAGCAGCCCCTCGGGAGATATTGGGGAGACCCAGTACTTC
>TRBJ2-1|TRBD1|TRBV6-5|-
CASSWRQGTYNEQFF
TGTGCCAGCAGTTGGAGACAGGGGACCTACAATGAGCAGTTCTTC
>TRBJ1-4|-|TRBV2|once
CASSSGGARNEKLFF
TGTGCCAGCAGTTCCGGGGGGGCCAGAAATGAAAAACTGTTTTTT